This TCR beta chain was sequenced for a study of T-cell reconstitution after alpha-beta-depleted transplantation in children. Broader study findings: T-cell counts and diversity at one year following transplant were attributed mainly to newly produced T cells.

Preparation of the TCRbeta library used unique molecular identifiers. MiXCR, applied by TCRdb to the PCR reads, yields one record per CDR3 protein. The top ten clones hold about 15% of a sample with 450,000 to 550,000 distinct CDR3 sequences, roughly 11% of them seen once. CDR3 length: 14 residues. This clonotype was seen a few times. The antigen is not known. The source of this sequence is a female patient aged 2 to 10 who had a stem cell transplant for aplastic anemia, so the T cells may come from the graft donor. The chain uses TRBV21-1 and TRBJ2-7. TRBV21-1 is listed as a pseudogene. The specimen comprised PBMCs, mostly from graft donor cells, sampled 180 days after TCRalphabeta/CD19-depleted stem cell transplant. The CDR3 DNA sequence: TGTGCCAGCAGCAAAGACGAGGACACCTACGAGCAGTACTTC. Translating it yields CASSKDEDTYEQYF.